Listed here are 31 T cell receptor beta chains from one sample, sequenced in a study of Tregs in tolerant kidney transplant recipients. These receptors are not linked to any known antigen. Method: immunoSEQ multiplex PCR; TCRdb's copy keeps in-frame clones and lacks some. In the table there are roughly 7,800 clones, approximately 43% of which are singletons. Material: CD4+ T cells from blood cultured with allogeneic cells. These receptors all come from a human donor in good health.

In this sample, this clone turned up once. This chain connects TRBV11-1 to TRBJ2-7, with D perhaps being TRBD1 or TRBD2 (5 bases each). CDR1 and CDR2 from the germline V gene are SGHAT and FQDESV (reference sequence). The CDR3 has 16 residues. V was pared by 5 bases and J by 3 bases, with 20 bases between. CDR3 nucleotides: TGTGCCAGCAGCCACCTCGCCGGGAAAGGGGTCTACGAGCAGTACTTC. Amino acid sequence: CASSHLAGKGVYEQYF.

This clone was seen more than once but under ten times. This same CDR3 is encoded by further DNA sequences in the sample. The V call is TRBV6-5, the J call TRBJ1-1, with 7 nucleotides matching TRBD1. The germline CDR1 and CDR2 sequences are MNHEY and SVGAGI. V shed 5 bases, J shed 8 bases, and the junction held 2 bases outside the gene matches. This CDR3 contains 11 residues. The CDR3 is CASSRTGEAFF. The CDR3 region has the DNA TGTGCCAGCAGTCGGACAGGCGAAGCTTTCTTT.

The CDR3 here is CASSFSGRQETQYF. CDR3 nucleotide sequence: TGTGCCAGCAGCTTTAGCGGTAGACAGGAGACCCAGTACTTC. This sequence joins TRBV5-4 and TRBJ2-5, with D maybe TRBD2 (6 bases). V lost 2 bases, J lost 5 bases, and 13 bases lay in between. This CDR3 spans 14 amino acids. Per the germline V gene, CDR1 is SGHNT and CDR2 is YYREEE (reference sequence).

Ten or more counts support this clone. The rearrangement uses TRBV4-3 and TRBJ1-1; TRBD1 agrees at 7 bases. The CDR3 has 15 residues. CDR1 LGHNA and CDR2 YSLEER come from the germline V gene. Germline trimming cut 5 bases from V and 0 bases from J; bases unmatched to any gene: 6. CDR3 DNA: TGCGCCAGCAGCTTTCGACAGGGCTTGAACACTGAAGCTTTCTTT. This encodes CASSFRQGLNTEAFF.

Judged by abundance, this clone is medium-sized (0.01 to 0.1%). The chain recombines TRBV5-4 with TRBJ1-5; no clear D gene. The CDR3 runs 13 residues. V lost 0 bases to trimming and J lost 4 bases, with 5 bases between them. Germline CDR1 and CDR2: SGHNT and YYREEE (reference sequence). The CDR3 DNA sequence: TGTGCCAGCAGCTTGGGGGCAAATCAGCCCCAGCATTTT. Residues: CASSLGANQPQHF.

The J gene is TRBJ2-1, the V gene TRBV19, with 8 bases identical to TRBD2. V shed 1 base, J shed 6 bases, and the junction held 8 bases outside the gene matches. Germline V gene data show CDR1 as LNHDA and CDR2 as SQIVND (reference sequence). The CDR3 consists of 16 residues. CDR3 bases: TGTGCCAGTAGTATAGGGTCCGGGGGGGTCGGCAATGAGCAGTTCTTC. This gives the protein CASSIGSGGVGNEQFF. The full variable domain, completed using reference TRBV19 and TRBJ2-1, is DGGITQSPKYLFRKEGQNVTLSCEQNLNHDAMYWYRQDPGQGLRLIYYSQIVNDFQKGDIAEGYSVSREKKESFPLTVTSAQKNPTAFYLCASSIGSGGVGNEQFFGPGTRLTVL.

This sequence joins TRBV5-4 and TRBJ2-7; 7 bases agree with TRBD2. The V segment lost 4 bases and the J segment 9 bases; nucleotides outside the gene matches: 16. CDR3 size: 15 residues. CDR1 SGHNT and CDR2 YYREEE come from the germline V gene (reference sequence). The DNA of the CDR3 is TGTGCCAGCAGCCCCGGGGGGAGATCCGCCCGGGGGCAGTACTTC. Its protein product is CASSPGGRSARGQYF.

CDR3 DNA sequence: TGCGCCAGCAGCGCCCTCGGGTTCGCCTACAATGAGCAGTTCTTC. Residues: CASSALGFAYNEQFF. The J gene is TRBJ2-1, the V gene TRBV5-1; D is uncertain. Trimming removed 4 bases at V and 2 bases at J, with 13 bases between. CDR3 length: 15 residues. Germline CDR1 SGHRS, CDR2 YFSETQ.

This clone has a handful of counts. The CDR3 sequence: CASWRGLDTQYF. The CDR3 DNA reads TGTGCCAGCTGGCGGGGCCTCGATACGCAGTATTTT. The chain links TRBV6-5 to TRBJ2-3; D may be TRBD2 (6 bases). The CDR3 contains 12 residues. Per germline, CDR1 MNHEY and CDR2 SVGAGI. V gave up 8 bases and J gave up 6 bases, with 12 bases separating them.

This chain uses TRBV11-3 with TRBJ2-1; TRBD2 aligns across 10 bases. V was clipped by 5 bases and J by 3 bases; unmatched bases: 7. CDR3 length: 16 amino acids. Germline CDR1 reads SGHNT; CDR2 reads YENEEA. The CDR3 DNA reads TGTGCCAGCAGCCCAGCCGGGACTAGCGTCTACAATGAGCAGTTCTTC. Encoded protein: CASSPAGTSVYNEQFF.

This clone was observed once. This chain uses TRBV11-2 with TRBJ2-5, with a possible D match to TRBD2 (6 bases). This CDR3 is 13 amino acids long. CDR1 is SGHAT and CDR2 is FQNNGV in the germline V gene. Trimming removed 3 bases from V and 2 bases from J, with 7 bases in between. Written as DNA, the CDR3 is TGTGCCAGCAGCTTGGACTATCAAGAGACCCAGTACTTC. Encoded protein: CASSLDYQETQYF.

This clone is medium-sized in the sample. The chain combines TRBV7-2 with TRBJ2-2; possibly TRBD2 for D (6 bases). The germline CDR1 and CDR2 sequences are SGHTA and FQGNSA. The V end lost 6 bases, the J end lost 2 bases, and 13 bases lay between the germline ends. The CDR3 is made up of 15 amino acids. CDR3 in DNA: TGTGCCAGCAGTGTAGGAGGGTTAAACACCGGGGAGCTGTTTTTT. Its translation: CASSVGGLNTGELFF. Complete variable domain (other parts from reference TRBV7-2 and TRBJ2-2): GAGVSQSPSNKVTEKGKDVELRCDPISGHTALYWYRQSLGQGLEFLIYFQGNSAPDKSGLPSDRFSAERTGGSVSTLTIQRTQQEDSAVYLCASSVGGLNTGELFFGEGSRLTVL.

V usage is TRBV15 and J usage is TRBJ1-5; D call uncertain. The CDR3 extends over 14 amino acids. V gave up 0 bases and J gave up 11 bases, with 14 bases separating them. CDR1 LNHNV and CDR2 YYDKDF come from the germline V gene (reference sequence). In nucleotides, the CDR3 is TGTGCCACCAGCAGAGATAAACAGCACTCGGCCCAGCATTTT. Its protein product is CATSRDKQHSAQHF.

This clone was picked up a small number of times. The gene calls are TRBV29-1 and TRBJ1-1, with 9 nucleotides matching TRBD1. Per germline, CDR1 SQVTM and CDR2 ANQGSEA. J lost 6 bases, V lost 7 bases, and 9 bases had no gene match. The CDR3 is 13 residues long. The CDR3 is CSAGQGKDSEAFF. As DNA, the CDR3 is TGCAGCGCTGGACAGGGGAAGGACTCTGAAGCTTTCTTT.

This chain connects TRBV15 to TRBJ1-1, with TRBD1 matching over 9 bases. This CDR3 is built from 14 residues. Per germline, CDR1 LNHNV and CDR2 YYDKDF (reference sequence). J lost 5 bases, V lost 2 bases, and 3 bases had no gene match. CDR3 bases: TGTGCCACCAGCAGACCCGGGACAGGGACTGAAGCTTTCTTT. This translates into CATSRPGTGTEAFF.

The gene calls are TRBV28 and TRBJ1-1, with D maybe TRBD1 (5 bases). The CDR3 runs to 18 residues. Germline-derived CDR1 and CDR2 are MDHEN and SYDVKM. The V end was cut by 1 base, the J end by 7 bases, with 25 bases between. The CDR3 nucleotides read TGTGCCAGCAGTTTATCCGGGGGTCTCGGCTCCATTTGGAATGAAGCTTTCTTT. Residues: CASSLSGGLGSIWNEAFF.

The chain employs TRBV7-2 and TRBJ2-2; TRBD2 matches 11 bases. The length of the CDR3 is 15 residues. Germline V gene sequence: CDR1 SGHTA, CDR2 FQGNSA. The junction had 4 bases not matched to a gene; V was cut back by 3 bases and J by 7 bases. The CDR3 sequence is CASSFLLAGGGELFF. The CDR3 DNA reads as TGTGCCAGCAGCTTTCTCCTAGCGGGAGGCGGGGAGCTGTTTTTT.

The chain couples TRBV2 to TRBJ1-2, with 7 bases identical to TRBD1. The CDR3 is 13 amino acids. After removal of 8 bases from V and 6 bases from J, the junction contained 9 bases not matched to a gene. Germline lookup yields CDR1 SNHLY and CDR2 FYNNEI. DNA of the CDR3: TGTGCCAGCCGGACAGGACGGATCGATGGCTACACCTTC. It is translated as CASRTGRIDGYTF. Using reference TRBV2 and TRBJ1-2 for the parts outside the CDR3, the full variable domain is EPEVTQTPSHQVTQMGQEVILRCVPISNHLYFYWYRQILGQKVEFLVSFYNNEISEKSEIFDDQFSVERPDGSNFTLKIRSTKLEDSAMYFCASRTGRIDGYTFGSGTRLTVV.

This clone is termed large. This chain uses TRBV4-1 with TRBJ1-2, with TRBD1 matching 7 bases. The CDR3 extends over 15 amino acids. J was trimmed by 5 bases and V by 1 base; bases with no gene match: 7. CDR1 and CDR2 (germline): MGHRA, YSYEKL. The CDR3 region is CASSQVEGQLYGYTF. CDR3 bases: TGCGCCAGCAGCCAAGTGGAGGGACAGCTTTATGGCTACACCTTC.

The sample holds one count of this clone. This chain joins TRBV4-3 and TRBJ1-1; 8 bases line up with TRBD1. The CDR3 extends over 14 amino acids. With V trimmed by 5 bases and J by 1 base, 3 bases remained unmatched. CDR1 LGHNA and CDR2 YSLEER come from the germline V gene. CDR3: CASSATGGNTEAFF. As DNA, the CDR3 is TGCGCCAGCAGCGCTACAGGGGGGAACACTGAAGCTTTCTTT.

The chain recombines TRBV29-1 with TRBJ2-5; D possibly corresponds to TRBD1 (6 bases). CDR3 size: 13 residues. In germline, CDR1 is SQVTM, CDR2 ANQGSEA. V lost 0 bases and J 5 bases, leaving 10 bases between the germline ends. CDR3 coding DNA: TGCAGCGTTGAAGATCAGGGGATGGAGACCCAGTACTTC. It translates to CSVEDQGMETQYF.

The chain uses TRBV12-5 and TRBJ1-1; the D is unclear. The germline V and J ends were trimmed by 6 bases and 9 bases, with 17 bases remaining between them. Germline-derived CDR1 and CDR2 are LGHNT and FRNRAP. This CDR3 spans 13 amino acids. The CDR3 spells CASGEFPGFKAFF. Written as DNA, the CDR3 is TGTGCTAGTGGGGAGTTTCCGGGGTTCAAAGCTTTCTTT.

This clone is categorized as medium-sized. This rearrangement joins TRBV7-2 to TRBJ1-6; D is ambiguous. Germline V gene data show CDR1 as SGHTA and CDR2 as FQGNSA. Trimming removed 2 bases at V and 1 base at J, with 6 bases between. The CDR3 length is 15 residues. The CDR3 DNA is TGTGCCAGCAGCTTATTATGGTCCTATAATTCACCCCTCCACTTT. It codes for CASSLLWSYNSPLHF.

With regard to this clone: A single base separates this from a much larger clone, so it may be a read error. The CDR3 nucleotides read TGTGCCAGCAGCTCTGGGGGGAGCACAGATACGCAGTATTTT. Translation gives CASSSGGSTDTQYF. The rearrangement links TRBV4-2 to TRBJ2-3; perhaps TRBD2 as D (6 bases). Trimming cost V 5 bases and J 0 bases, with 9 bases left between them. The CDR3 length is 14 residues. Per the germline V gene, CDR1 is LGHNA and CDR2 is YNFKEQ.

The rearrangement joins TRBV5-6 to TRBJ1-4; D ambiguous. V gave up 5 bases and J gave up 8 bases, with 13 bases separating them. The length of the CDR3 is 13 residues. The germline V gene encodes CDR1 SGHDT and CDR2 YYEEEE. CDR3 protein: CASSLRLAEKLFF. For the CDR3, the DNA is TGTGCCAGCAGTCTTAGGTTAGCAGAAAAACTGTTTTTT.

The CDR3 sequence is CASSPNPAQGVSGANVLTF. CDR3 in DNA: TGTGCCAGCTCACCTAACCCGGCACAGGGTGTCTCTGGGGCCAACGTCCTGACTTTC. The rearrangement joins TRBV18 to TRBJ2-6; possible D gene TRBD1, 6 bases. The CDR3 contains 19 residues. Germline assignment: CDR1 KGHSH and CDR2 LQKENI. Between the trimmed V and J ends, which lost 3 bases and 0 bases, there was a span of 18 bases.

The chain uses TRBV7-2 and TRBJ2-4, with D possibly being TRBD2 (6 bases). V was clipped by 3 bases and J by 5 bases, with 11 bases between them. In germline, CDR1 is SGHTA, CDR2 FQGNSA. CDR3 length: 14 amino acids. The CDR3 DNA sequence: TGTGCCAGCAGCTTGGCGGGGTCTCAAAACATTCAGTACTTC. Amino acid sequence: CASSLAGSQNIQYF.

This clone was recorded a few times. J is TRBJ2-1 and V is TRBV15; TRBD1 is a possible D gene (5 bases). CDR3 length: 15 residues. V was clipped by 0 bases and J by 9 bases, with 15 bases between them. Germline V lookup: CDR1 LNHNV, CDR2 YYDKDF (reference sequence). The CDR3 DNA sequence: TGTGCCACCAGCAGAGATCTGGCCAGGGTGGTTGAGCAGTTCTTC. Amino acids: CATSRDLARVVEQFF. Combining the CDR3 with reference TRBV15 and TRBJ2-1 gives the whole variable domain DAMVIQNPRYQVTQFGKPVTLSCSQTLNHNVMYWYQQKSSQAPKLLFHYYDKDFNNEADTPDNFQSRRPNTSFCFLDIRSPGLGDTAMYLCATSRDLARVVEQFFGPGTRLTVL.

V gene TRBV14 combines with J gene TRBJ1-1; D is perhaps TRBD1 (5 bases). There are 13 residues in the CDR3. Between the trimmed V and J ends, which lost 1 base and 9 bases, there was a span of 12 bases. Germline CDR1 reads SGHDN; CDR2 reads FVKESK. The CDR3 spells CASSQGGGVKAFF. The DNA for the CDR3 is TGTGCCAGCAGCCAAGGCGGGGGGGTGAAAGCTTTCTTT. Based on the CDR3 plus reference TRBV14 and TRBJ1-1, the full variable domain is EAGVTQFPSHSVIEKGQTVTLRCDPISGHDNLYWYRRVMGKEIKFLLHFVKESKQDESGMPNNRFLAERTGGTYSTLKVQPAELEDSGVYFCASSQGGGVKAFFGQGTRLTVV.

In its sample, this clone ranks as medium-sized. The chain recombines TRBV6-5 with TRBJ2-5; D unclear. Trimming took 6 bases from V and 5 from J, leaving 7 bases between them. This CDR3 region has 11 residues. Germline CDR1 reads MNHEY; CDR2 reads SVGAGI. CDR3 DNA: TGTGCCAGCAGCCGGGCGGAGACCCAGTACTTC. Translation: CASSRAETQYF.

The chain has TRBV6-1 and TRBJ1-2; D not certain. Trimming removed 3 bases at V and 2 bases at J, with 7 bases between. The CDR3 is 13 amino acids. From germline, CDR1 is MNHNS and CDR2 SASEGT. The CDR3 DNA is TGTGCCAGCAGTGAGGCAGGCAACTATGGCTACACCTTC. This gives the protein CASSEAGNYGYTF.